The TCR beta chain under discussion was sequenced for a study of T-cell memory formation after mild COVID-19. A single record per CDR3 protein comes from TCRdb applying MiXCR to the 5' RACE reads. The table includes tens of thousands of distinct CDR3 sequences, 6.6% detected once. The germline V gene has CDR1 MNHNY and CDR2 SVGAGI (reference sequence). The CDR3 spans 15 residues. The V gene end was trimmed by 6 bases and the J gene end by 2 bases; junction bases not matched to a gene: 5. This clonotype was counted ten times or more. The sequence derives from an adult who had mild COVID-19 (a few samples of this study predate the infection). Cell type and time point are not known. The chain combines TRBV6-6 with TRBJ2-3, with 10 bases fitting TRBD1. Specimen: PBMCs or a T cell subset sorted from them (not recorded which). This CDR3 reads CASSPDRGLTDTQYF. CDR3 nucleotide sequence: TGTGCCAGCAGCCCCGACAGGGGGCTCACAGATACGCAGTATTTT.